This T cell receptor (beta chain) was obtained from a study of control samples from healthy donors and cancer patients. The assay was immunoSEQ multiplex PCR, and TCRdb's table has in-frame clones only and misses some. The sample includes under 150,000 clones, roughly nine tenths of them seen just once. CDR1 and CDR2 from the germline V gene are GTSNPN and SVGIG (reference sequence). V was shortened by 2 bases and J by 3 bases, with 10 bases between the two germline ends. This CDR3 contains 13 residues. Specimen: PBMCs. The chain carries TRBV30 and TRBJ1-1; D uncertain. The sequence was collected from a woman in her forties or fifties with colorectal cancer. CDR3 protein: CAWSRDGDTEAFF. The CDR3 DNA is TGTGCCTGGAGTCGAGACGGAGACACTGAAGCTTTCTTT.